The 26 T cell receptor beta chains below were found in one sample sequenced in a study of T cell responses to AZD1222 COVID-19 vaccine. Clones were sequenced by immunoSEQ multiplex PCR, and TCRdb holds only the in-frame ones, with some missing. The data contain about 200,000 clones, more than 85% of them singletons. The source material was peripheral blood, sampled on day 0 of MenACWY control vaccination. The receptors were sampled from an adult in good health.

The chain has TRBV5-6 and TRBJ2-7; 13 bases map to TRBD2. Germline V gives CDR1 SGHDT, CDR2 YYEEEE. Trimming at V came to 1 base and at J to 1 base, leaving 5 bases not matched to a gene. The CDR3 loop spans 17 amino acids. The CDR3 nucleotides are TGTGCCAGCAGCTTGCAGGTACTAGCGGGGGGGTCCTACGAGCAGTACTTC. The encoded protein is CASSLQVLAGGSYEQYF. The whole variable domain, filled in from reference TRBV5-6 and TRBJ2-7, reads DAGVTQSPTHLIKTRGQQVTLRCSPKSGHDTVSWYQQALGQGPQFIFQYYEEEERQRGNFPDRFSGHQFPNYSSELNVNALLLGDSALYLCASSLQVLAGGSYEQYFGPGTRLTVT.

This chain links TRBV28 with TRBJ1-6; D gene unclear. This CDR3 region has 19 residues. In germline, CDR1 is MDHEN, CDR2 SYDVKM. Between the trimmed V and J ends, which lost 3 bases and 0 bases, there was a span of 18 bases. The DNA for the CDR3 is TGTGCCAGCAGTTTCTACAGCTTACTTCACAGCTCCTATAATTCACCCCTCCACTTT. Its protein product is CASSFYSLLHSSYNSPLHF.

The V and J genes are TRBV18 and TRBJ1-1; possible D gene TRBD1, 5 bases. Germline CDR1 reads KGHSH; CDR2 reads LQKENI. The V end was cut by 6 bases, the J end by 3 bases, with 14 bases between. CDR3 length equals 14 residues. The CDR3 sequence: CASSLQGRDTEAFF. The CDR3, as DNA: TGTGCCAGCTCGCTCCAGGGTAGAGACACTGAAGCTTTCTTT.

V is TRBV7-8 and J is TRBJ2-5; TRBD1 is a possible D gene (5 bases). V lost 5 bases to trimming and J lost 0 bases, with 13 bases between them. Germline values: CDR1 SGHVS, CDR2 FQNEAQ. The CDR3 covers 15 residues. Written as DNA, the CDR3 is TGTGCCAGCAGCCCAGGCGCAGGGAACCAAGAGACCCAGTACTTC. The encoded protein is CASSPGAGNQETQYF.

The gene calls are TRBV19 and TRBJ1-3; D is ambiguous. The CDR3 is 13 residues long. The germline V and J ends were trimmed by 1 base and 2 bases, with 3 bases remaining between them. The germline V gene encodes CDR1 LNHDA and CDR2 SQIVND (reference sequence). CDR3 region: CASSIGAGNTIYF. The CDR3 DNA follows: TGTGCCAGTAGTATAGGCGCTGGAAACACCATATATTTT.

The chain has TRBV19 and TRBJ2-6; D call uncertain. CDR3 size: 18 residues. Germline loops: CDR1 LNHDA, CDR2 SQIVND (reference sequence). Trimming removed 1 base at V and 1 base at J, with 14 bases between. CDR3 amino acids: CASSIVNGRRSGANVLTF. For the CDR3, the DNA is TGTGCCAGTAGTATAGTTAATGGCAGGAGATCTGGGGCCAACGTCCTGACTTTC.

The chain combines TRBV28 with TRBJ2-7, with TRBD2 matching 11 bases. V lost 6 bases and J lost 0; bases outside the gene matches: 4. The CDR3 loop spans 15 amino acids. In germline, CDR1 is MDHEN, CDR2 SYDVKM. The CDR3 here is CASSPSGRFSYEQYF. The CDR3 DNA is TGTGCCAGCAGCCCTAGCGGGAGGTTCTCCTACGAGCAGTACTTC.

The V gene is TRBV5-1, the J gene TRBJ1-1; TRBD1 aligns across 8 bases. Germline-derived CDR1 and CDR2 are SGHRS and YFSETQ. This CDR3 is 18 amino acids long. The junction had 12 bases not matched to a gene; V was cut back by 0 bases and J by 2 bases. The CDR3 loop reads CASSLAGTGGFVNTEAFF. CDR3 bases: TGCGCCAGCAGCTTGGCCGGTACAGGGGGTTTTGTCAACACTGAAGCTTTCTTT.

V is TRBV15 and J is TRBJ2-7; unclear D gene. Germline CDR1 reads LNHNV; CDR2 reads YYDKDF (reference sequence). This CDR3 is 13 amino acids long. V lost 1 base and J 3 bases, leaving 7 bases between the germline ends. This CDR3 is CATSRGKDYEQYF. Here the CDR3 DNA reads TGTGCCACCAGCAGAGGCAAAGACTACGAGCAGTACTTC.

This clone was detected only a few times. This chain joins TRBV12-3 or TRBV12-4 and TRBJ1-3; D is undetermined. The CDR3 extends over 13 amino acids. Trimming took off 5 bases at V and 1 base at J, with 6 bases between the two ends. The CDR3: CASSPVSGNTIYF. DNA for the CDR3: TGTGCCAGCAGTCCCGTATCTGGAAACACCATATATTTT.

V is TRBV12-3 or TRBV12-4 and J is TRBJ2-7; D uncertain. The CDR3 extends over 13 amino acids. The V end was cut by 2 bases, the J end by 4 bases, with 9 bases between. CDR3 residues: CASSLSLRYEQYF. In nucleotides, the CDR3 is TGTGCCAGCAGTTTAAGTCTCAGGTACGAGCAGTACTTC.

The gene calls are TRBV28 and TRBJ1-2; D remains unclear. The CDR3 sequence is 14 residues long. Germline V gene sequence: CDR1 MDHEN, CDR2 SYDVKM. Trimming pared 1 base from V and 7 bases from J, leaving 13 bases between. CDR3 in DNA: TGTGCCAGCAGTTTATCTTCAGCGGGTTTTGGCTACACCTTC. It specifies CASSLSSAGFGYTF.

The CDR3 DNA is TGTGCCAGCAGTTACCCTGGCTACACCTTC. Translation: CASSYPGYTF. The V call is TRBV6-2 or TRBV6-3, the J call TRBJ1-2; D ambiguous. Germline V lookup: CDR1 MNHEY, CDR2 SVGEGT. With 2 bases removed from V and 7 bases from J, the gap between germline ends came to 2 bases. This CDR3 has 10 amino acids.

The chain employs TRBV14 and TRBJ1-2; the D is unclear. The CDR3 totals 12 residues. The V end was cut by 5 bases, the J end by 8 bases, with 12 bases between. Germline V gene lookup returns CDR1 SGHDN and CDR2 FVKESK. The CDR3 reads CASSSNRIGYTF. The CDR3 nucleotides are TGTGCCAGCAGCTCCAATAGGATCGGCTACACCTTC.

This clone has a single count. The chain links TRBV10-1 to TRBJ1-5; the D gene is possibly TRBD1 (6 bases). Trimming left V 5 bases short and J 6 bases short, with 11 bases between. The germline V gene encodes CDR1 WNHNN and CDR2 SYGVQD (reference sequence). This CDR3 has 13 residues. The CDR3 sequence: CASSPRGSQPQHF. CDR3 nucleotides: TGCGCCAGCAGTCCCAGGGGCAGTCAGCCCCAGCATTTT.

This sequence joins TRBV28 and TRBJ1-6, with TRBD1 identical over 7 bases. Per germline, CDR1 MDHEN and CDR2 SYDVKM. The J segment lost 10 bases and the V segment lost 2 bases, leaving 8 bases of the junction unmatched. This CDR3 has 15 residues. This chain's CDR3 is CASSLTGAQDSPLHF. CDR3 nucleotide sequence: TGTGCCAGCAGTTTAACAGGGGCTCAGGACTCACCCCTCCACTTT.

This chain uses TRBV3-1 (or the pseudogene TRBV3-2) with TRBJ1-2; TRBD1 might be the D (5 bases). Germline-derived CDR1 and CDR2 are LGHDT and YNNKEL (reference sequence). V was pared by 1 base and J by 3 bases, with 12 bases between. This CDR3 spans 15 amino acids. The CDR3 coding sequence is TGTGCCAGCAGCCAAGGTCAGGGCGGTTACTATGGCTACACCTTC. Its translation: CASSQGQGGYYGYTF.

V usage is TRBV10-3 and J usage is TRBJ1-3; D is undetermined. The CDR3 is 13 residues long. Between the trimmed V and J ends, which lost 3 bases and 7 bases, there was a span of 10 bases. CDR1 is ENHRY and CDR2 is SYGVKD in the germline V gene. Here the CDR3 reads CAISDLAGNTIYF. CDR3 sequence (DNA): TGTGCCATCAGTGACCTCGCGGGGAACACCATATATTTT.

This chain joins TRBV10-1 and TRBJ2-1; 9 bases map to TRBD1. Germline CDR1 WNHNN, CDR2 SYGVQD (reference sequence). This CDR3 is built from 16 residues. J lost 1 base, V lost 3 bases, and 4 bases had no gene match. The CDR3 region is CASSDPGQGSYNEQFF. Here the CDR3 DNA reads TGCGCCAGCAGTGACCCGGGACAGGGATCCTACAATGAGCAGTTCTTC.

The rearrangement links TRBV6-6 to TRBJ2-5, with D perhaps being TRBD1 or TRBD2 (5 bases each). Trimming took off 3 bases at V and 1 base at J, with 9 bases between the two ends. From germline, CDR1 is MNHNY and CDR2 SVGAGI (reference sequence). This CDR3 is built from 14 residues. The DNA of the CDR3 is TGTGCCAGCAGTTATTTTGGGGGCCAAGAGACCCAGTACTTC. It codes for CASSYFGGQETQYF.

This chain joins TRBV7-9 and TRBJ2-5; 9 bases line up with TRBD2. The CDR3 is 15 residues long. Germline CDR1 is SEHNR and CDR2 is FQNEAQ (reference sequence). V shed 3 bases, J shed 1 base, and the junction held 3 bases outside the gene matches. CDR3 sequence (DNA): TGTGCCAGCAGCTTTGGCGGGGGGGTCCAAGAGACCCAGTACTTC. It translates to CASSFGGGVQETQYF.

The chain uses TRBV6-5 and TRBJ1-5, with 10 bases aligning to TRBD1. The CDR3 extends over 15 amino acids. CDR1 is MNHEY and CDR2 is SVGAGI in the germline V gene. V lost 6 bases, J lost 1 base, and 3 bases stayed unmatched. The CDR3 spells CASRGQGLSNQPQHF. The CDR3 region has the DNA TGTGCCAGCAGGGGACAGGGGCTGAGCAATCAGCCCCAGCATTTT.

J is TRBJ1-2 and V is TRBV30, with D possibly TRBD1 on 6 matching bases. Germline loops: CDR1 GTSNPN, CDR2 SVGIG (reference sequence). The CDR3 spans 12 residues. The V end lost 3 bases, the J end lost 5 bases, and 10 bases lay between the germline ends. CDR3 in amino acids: CAWSTGNYGYTF. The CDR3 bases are TGTGCCTGGAGCACAGGGAATTATGGCTACACCTTC.

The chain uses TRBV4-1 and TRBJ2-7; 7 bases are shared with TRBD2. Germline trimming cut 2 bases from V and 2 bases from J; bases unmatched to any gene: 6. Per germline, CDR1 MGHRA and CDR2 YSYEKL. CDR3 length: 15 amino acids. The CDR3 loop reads CASSQYGGVAYEQYF. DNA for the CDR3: TGCGCCAGCAGCCAATATGGGGGGGTTGCCTACGAGCAGTACTTC.

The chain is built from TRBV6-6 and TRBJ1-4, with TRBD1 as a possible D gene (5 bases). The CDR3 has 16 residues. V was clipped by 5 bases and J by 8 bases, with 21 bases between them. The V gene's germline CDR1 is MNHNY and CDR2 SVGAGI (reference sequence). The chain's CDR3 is CASSRGTPGIREKLFF. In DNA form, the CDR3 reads TGTGCCAGCAGTCGGGGGACTCCGGGGATACGGGAAAAACTGTTTTTT.

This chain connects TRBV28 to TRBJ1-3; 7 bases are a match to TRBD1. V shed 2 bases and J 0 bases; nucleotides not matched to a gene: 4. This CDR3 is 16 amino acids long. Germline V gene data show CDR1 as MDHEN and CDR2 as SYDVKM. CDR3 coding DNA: TGTGCCAGCAGTTTAGGGACAGTGAGCTCTGGAAACACCATATATTTT. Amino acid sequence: CASSLGTVSSGNTIYF.